The next 9 T cell receptor beta chains were all read from a single sample in a study of molecular identifiers for immune sequencing clone quantification. TCRdb re-called the PCR reads through MiXCR, storing one row per CDR3 protein. The data contain roughly 320,000 distinct CDR3 sequences, 24% of them singletons. Sequenced sample: naive CD8+ T cells from blood, with Jurkat cell RNA spiked in. Subset: FACS-sorted CD8+CD4-CCR7+CD45RA+ naive T cells. These receptors all stem from a human donor in good health. Some libraries in this study had Jurkat cell RNA spiked in.

This clonotype occurred a few times. The V call is TRBV12-3 or TRBV12-4, the J call TRBJ2-3, with D perhaps TRBD1 (6 bases). V lost 6 bases and J 6 bases, leaving 22 bases between the germline ends. The CDR3 consists of 16 residues. This chain's CDR3 is CASRPAHDRRTDTQYF. The CDR3 DNA reads TGTGCCAGCAGACCTGCACACGACAGGAGAACCGATACGCAGTATTTT.

This clonotype was seen repeatedly, ten times or more. The chain combines TRBV4-3 with TRBJ2-7; 7 bases fit TRBD2. The CDR3 sequence is 13 residues long. J gave up 4 bases and V 5 bases, and 5 bases lay outside the gene matches. Per germline, CDR1 LGHNA and CDR2 YSLEER. This chain's CDR3 is CASSTGTKYEQYF. As DNA, the CDR3 is TGCGCCAGCAGCACCGGGACTAAGTACGAGCAGTACTTC.

This clonotype showed up just a few times. V usage is TRBV4-1 and J usage is TRBJ2-7; 10 bases are a match to TRBD1. This CDR3 has 17 amino acids. The V and J ends lost 3 bases and 3 bases, in that order; junction bases with no gene match: 11. Germline V gene lookup returns CDR1 MGHRA and CDR2 YSYEKL. CDR3 nucleotides: TGCGCCAGCAGCCAGAACCCCCCCGGGACAGGGGACTACGAGCAGTACTTC. Translated: CASSQNPPGTGDYEQYF.

This clonotype came up many times. The V and J genes are TRBV6-6 and TRBJ2-7; a possible D gene is TRBD1 (5 bases). The V end was cut by 0 bases, the J end by 3 bases, with 12 bases between. This CDR3 is 15 amino acids long. The germline gives CDR1 MNHNY, CDR2 SVGAGI (reference sequence). The CDR3 DNA follows: TGTGCCAGCAGTTACTCGCGGCAGGGAAACTACGAGCAGTACTTC. As protein: CASSYSRQGNYEQYF.

This clonotype has more than one count but fewer than ten. The chain recombines TRBV6-6 with TRBJ2-2; 8 positions agree with TRBD1. CDR3 size: 18 residues. Germline assignment: CDR1 MNHNY and CDR2 SVGAGI (reference sequence). Trimming cost V 4 bases and J 1 base; bases outside gene matches: 11. The CDR3 bases are TGTGCCAGCAGTTTGCCGGGACAGGCGGTCAGGAACACCGGGGAGCTGTTTTTT. Translating it yields CASSLPGQAVRNTGELFF.

Notes on this clonotype: It may be a read error: a sequence one base away is much more abundant. This chain joins TRBV5-4 and TRBJ2-7; no reliable D call. Germline CDR1 SGHNT, CDR2 YYREEE (reference sequence). This CDR3 region has 13 residues. Trimming removed 4 bases at V and 7 bases at J, with 15 bases between. Here the CDR3 DNA reads TGTGCCAGCAGCGCGGAACCCCCGGTAGAGCAGTACTTC. It encodes CASSAEPPVEQYF.

The chain joins TRBV6-5 to TRBJ2-2, with unresolved D. With 4 bases removed from V and 4 bases from J, the gap between germline ends came to 13 bases. There are 15 residues in the CDR3. Germline V CDR1 and CDR2: MNHEY, SVGAGI. CDR3 bases: TGTGCCAGCAGTTCCCACCAGCGTTCCACCGGGGAGCTGTTTTTT. Encoded protein: CASSSHQRSTGELFF.

This clonotype was seen a handful of times. This rearrangement joins TRBV9 to TRBJ1-5; D perhaps matches TRBD1 (6 bases). The CDR3 is made up of 16 amino acids. The V gene lost 0 bases and the J gene lost 6 bases, with 16 bases spanning the gap. Germline V gene sequence: CDR1 SGDLS, CDR2 YYNGEE. The CDR3 is CASSVGPSKGGQPQHF. As DNA, the CDR3 is TGTGCCAGCAGCGTAGGACCGAGTAAAGGGGGTCAGCCCCAGCATTTT.

This clonotype was observed a handful of times. J is TRBJ1-4 and V is TRBV20-1; 7 bases line up with TRBD1. The CDR3 has 15 amino acids. From germline, CDR1 is DFQATT and CDR2 SNEGSKA (reference sequence). The J segment lost 8 bases and the V segment lost 0 bases, leaving 9 bases of the junction unmatched. DNA of the CDR3: TGCAGTGCTAGAGATGAGGGGGCTGGGGAAGAAAAACTGTTTTTT. Its protein is CSARDEGAGEEKLFF.